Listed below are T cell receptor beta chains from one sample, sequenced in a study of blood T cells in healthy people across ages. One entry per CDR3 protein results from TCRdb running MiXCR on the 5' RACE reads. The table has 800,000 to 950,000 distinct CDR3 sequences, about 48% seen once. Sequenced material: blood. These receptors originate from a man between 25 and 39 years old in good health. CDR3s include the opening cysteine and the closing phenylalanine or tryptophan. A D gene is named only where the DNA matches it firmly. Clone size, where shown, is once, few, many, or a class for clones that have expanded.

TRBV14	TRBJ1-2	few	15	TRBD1	TGTGCCAGCAGCCAAGGGGGACAGGAGGCCTATGGCTACACCTTC	CASSQGGQEAYGYTF
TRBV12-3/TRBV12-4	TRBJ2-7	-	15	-	TGTGCCAGCAGCTCAACGGCGGACACCAGCTACGAGCAGTACTTC	CASSSTADTSYEQYF
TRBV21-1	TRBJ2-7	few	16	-	TGTGCCAGCACCCTACCGTGGCAGGGACAAACCTACGAGCAGTACTTC	CASTLPWQGQTYEQYF
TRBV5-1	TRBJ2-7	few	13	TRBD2	TGCGCCAGCAGTTGGCGCGGGGGCTACGAGCAGTACTTC	CASSWRGGYEQYF
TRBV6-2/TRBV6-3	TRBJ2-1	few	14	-	TGTGCCAGCAGTTACATTAAACAGACTAATGAGCAGTTCTTC	CASSYIKQTNEQFF
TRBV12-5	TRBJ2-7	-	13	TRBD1	TGTGCTAGTGCCTGGGACAGCCCCTACGAGCAGTACTTC	CASAWDSPYEQYF
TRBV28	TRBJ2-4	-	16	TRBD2	TGTGCCAGCAGCGCGAATAGCGGGGGGGCCGTAAACATTCAGTACTTC	CASSANSGGAVNIQYF
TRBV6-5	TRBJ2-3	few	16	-	TGTGCCAGCAGTTACTCGAGGGGGGGCCGTACAGATACGCAGTATTTT	CASSYSRGGRTDTQYF
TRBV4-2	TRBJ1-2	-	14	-	TGTGCCAGCAGCCAAGGAGGTAACCAATATGGCTACACCTTC	CASSQGGNQYGYTF
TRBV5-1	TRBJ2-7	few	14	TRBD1	TGCGCCAGCAGTCGGACAGGGAATGCCTACGAGCAGTACTTC	CASSRTGNAYEQYF
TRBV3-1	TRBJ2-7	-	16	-	TGTGCCAGCAGCCTGAGCGGGGGGACAGGGGCCTACGAGCAGTACTTC	CASSLSGGTGAYEQYF
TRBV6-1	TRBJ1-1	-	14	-	TGTGCCAGCAGACCCGACAGCAGGGACACTGAAGCTTTCTTT	CASRPDSRDTEAFF
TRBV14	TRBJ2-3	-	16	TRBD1	TGTGCCAGCAGCCTCCTCCGGGACAGGGAGAAAGATACGCAGTATTTT	CASSLLRDREKDTQYF
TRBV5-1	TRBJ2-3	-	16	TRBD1	TGCGCCAGCAGCTCCGGACAGGGGGCCCCCACAGATACGCAGTATTTT	CASSSGQGAPTDTQYF
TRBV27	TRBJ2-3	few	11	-	TGTGCCAGCATATGGGGCGCTACGCAGTATTTT	CASIWGATQYF
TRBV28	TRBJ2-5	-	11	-	TGTGCCAGCAGTTTCCTCGCACACCCCTACTTC	CASSFLAHPYF
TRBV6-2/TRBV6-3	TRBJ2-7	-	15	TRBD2	TGTGCCAGCAGTTCTCCGGGACTAGGCGTATGCGAGCAGTACTTC	CASSSPGLGVCEQYF
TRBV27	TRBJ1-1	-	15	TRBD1	TGTGCCAGCAGTCGTCCAGGGGGTCTAAGGACTGAAGCTTTCTTT	CASSRPGGLRTEAFF
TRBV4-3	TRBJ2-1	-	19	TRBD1	TGCACCAGCAGCCAAGATCTTCGGCAGGGGGCCTTCTCCTACAATGAGCAGTTCTTC	CTSSQDLRQGAFSYNEQFF
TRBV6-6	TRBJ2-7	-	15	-	TGTGCCAGCAGTGCTCCGACTAGATCTACCTACGAGCAGTACTTC	CASSAPTRSTYEQYF
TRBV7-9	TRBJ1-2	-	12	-	TGTGCCATCAGGGGACTAAACTATGGCTACACCTTC	CAIRGLNYGYTF
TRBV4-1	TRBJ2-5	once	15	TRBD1	TGCGCCAGCAGCCAACTGACAGGGGACCGGTACGGGCAGTACTTC	CASSQLTGDRYGQYF
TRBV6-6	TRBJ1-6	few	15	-	TGTGCCAGCAGTCTCAGGGGCCCCGAGAGATCACCCCTCCACTTT	CASSLRGPERSPLHF
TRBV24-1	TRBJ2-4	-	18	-	TGTGCCACCAGTGATCCCGCCCCGGCGGGCGAGGCCAAAAACATTCAGTACTTC	CATSDPAPAGEAKNIQYF
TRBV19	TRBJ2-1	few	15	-	TGTGCCAGTAGATCGACAGCGATAGTCTACAATGAGCAGTTCTTC	CASRSTAIVYNEQFF
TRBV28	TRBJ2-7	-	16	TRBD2	TGTGCCAGCAGTCCGGGGGGAGCGGGGCTCTCCTACGAGCAGTACTTC	CASSPGGAGLSYEQYF
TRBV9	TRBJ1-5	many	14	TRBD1	TGTGCCAGCAGCGTGGGGACAGTCCATCAGCCCCAGCATTTT	CASSVGTVHQPQHF
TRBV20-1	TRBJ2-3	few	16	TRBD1	TGCAGTGCTAGGGGCTGGACAGGCGGGAGCACAGATACGCAGTATTTT	CSARGWTGGSTDTQYF
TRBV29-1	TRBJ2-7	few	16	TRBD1	TGCAGCGTTGGGGGCGAGGGACAGGGGTTCTCCTACGAGCAGTACTTC	CSVGGEGQGFSYEQYF
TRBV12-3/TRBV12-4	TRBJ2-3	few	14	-	TGTGCCAGCAGTTTTGGGGGGAGAGCAGATACGCAGTATTTT	CASSFGGRADTQYF
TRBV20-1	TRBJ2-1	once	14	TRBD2	TGCAGTGCCCAGAAAGCGGGGGGTTGGAATGAGCAGTTCTTC	CSAQKAGGWNEQFF
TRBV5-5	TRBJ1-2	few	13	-	TGTGCCAGCAGCTGGATACAGGGATTTGGCTACACCTTC	CASSWIQGFGYTF
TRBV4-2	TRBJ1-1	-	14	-	TGTGCCACCAATGGGGGGGTTGGGGACACTGAAGCTTTCTTT	CATNGGVGDTEAFF
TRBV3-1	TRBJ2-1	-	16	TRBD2	TGTGCCAGCAGCCGCCGGGGCGGGGGGGCAGCTTATGAGCAGTTCTTC	CASSRRGGGAAYEQFF
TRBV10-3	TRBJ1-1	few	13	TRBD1	TGTGCCATCAGCCCGGGACAGGGCGTTGAAGCTTTCTTT	CAISPGQGVEAFF
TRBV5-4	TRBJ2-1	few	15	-	TGTGCCAGCAGCTTGGGAGGGGTGAATGACAATGAGCAGTTCTTC	CASSLGGVNDNEQFF
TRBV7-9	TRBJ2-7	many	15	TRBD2	TGTGCCAGCAGCTTAGTTAGCGGGGGCCACTACGAGCAGTACTTC	CASSLVSGGHYEQYF
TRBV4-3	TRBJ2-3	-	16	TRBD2	TGCGCCGGCAGCCAAGACGGGAAAGCGGGGATGAATACGCAGTATTTT	CAGSQDGKAGMNTQYF
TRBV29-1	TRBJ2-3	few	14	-	TGCAGCGTTTTCGTACAGGACCTCACAGATACGCAGTATTTT	CSVFVQDLTDTQYF
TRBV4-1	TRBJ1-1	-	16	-	TGCGCCAGCAGCCAAGATGCAGGGGCCCTGAACACTGAAGCTTTCTTT	CASSQDAGALNTEAFF
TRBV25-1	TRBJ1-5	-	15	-	TGTGCCAGCAGTGAATCCGGCGGGGGGGTACAGCCCCAGCATTTT	CASSESGGGVQPQHF
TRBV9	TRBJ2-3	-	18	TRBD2	TGTGCCAGCAGCGTAGAAGACGGGACTAGCGGGCGCACAGATACGCAGTATTTT	CASSVEDGTSGRTDTQYF
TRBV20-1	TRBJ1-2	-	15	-	TGCAGTGCTAGAGATTCGGCGGAGATAGCCTATGGCTACACCTTC	CSARDSAEIAYGYTF
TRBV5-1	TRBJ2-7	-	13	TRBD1	TGCGCCAGCAGTTGGACAGGAAGAGACGAGCAGTACTTC	CASSWTGRDEQYF
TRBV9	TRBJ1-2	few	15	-	TGTGCCAGCAGCGGCCCCTTAGGAGGGAACTATGGCTACACCTTC	CASSGPLGGNYGYTF
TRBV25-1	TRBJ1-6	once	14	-	TGTGCCAGCAGTGCATCACCGAATAATTCACCCCTCCGCTTT	CASSASPNNSPLRF
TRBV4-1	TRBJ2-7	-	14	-	TGCGCCAGCAGCCAAGCAGGGATTACCTACGAGCAGTACTTC	CASSQAGITYEQYF
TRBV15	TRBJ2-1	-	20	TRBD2	TGTACCACCAGCAGATCGTTGGGACTAGCGGGGGGACTCTCCTACAATGAGCAGTTCTTC	CTTSRSLGLAGGLSYNEQFF
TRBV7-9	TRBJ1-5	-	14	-	TGTGCCAGCAGCTTATCGCAGAACAATCAGCCCCAGCATTTT	CASSLSQNNQPQHF
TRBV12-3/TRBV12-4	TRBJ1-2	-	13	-	TGTGCCAGCAGGGAGAGGGACCTCTATGGCTACACCTTC	CASRERDLYGYTF
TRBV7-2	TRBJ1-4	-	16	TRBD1	TGTGCCAGCAGCTTAGCGACAGGGTTAACTAATGAAAAACTGTTTTTT	CASSLATGLTNEKLFF
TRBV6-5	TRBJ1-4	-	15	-	TGTGCCAGCCTTCCTTCCGTAGCAACTAATGAAAAACTGTTTTTT	CASLPSVATNEKLFF
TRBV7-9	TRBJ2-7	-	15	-	TGTGCCAGCAGCTTAGCTCCCGGGGAGTCCTACGAGCAGTACTTC	CASSLAPGESYEQYF